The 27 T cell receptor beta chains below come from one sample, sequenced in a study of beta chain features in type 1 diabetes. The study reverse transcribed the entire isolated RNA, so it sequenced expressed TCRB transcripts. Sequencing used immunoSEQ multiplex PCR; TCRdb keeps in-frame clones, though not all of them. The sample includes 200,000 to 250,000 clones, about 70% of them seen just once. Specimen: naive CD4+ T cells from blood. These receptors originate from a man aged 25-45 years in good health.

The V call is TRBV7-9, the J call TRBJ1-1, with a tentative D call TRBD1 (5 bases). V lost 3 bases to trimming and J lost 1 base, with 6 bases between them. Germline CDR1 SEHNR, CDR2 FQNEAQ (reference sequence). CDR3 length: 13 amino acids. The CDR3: CASSFGTNTEAFF. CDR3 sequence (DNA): TGTGCCAGCAGCTTTGGGACGAACACTGAAGCTTTCTTT.

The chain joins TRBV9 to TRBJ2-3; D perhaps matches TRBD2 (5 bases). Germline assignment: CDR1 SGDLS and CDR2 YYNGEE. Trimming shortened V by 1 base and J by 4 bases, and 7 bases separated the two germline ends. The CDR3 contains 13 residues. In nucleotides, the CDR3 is TGTGCCAGCAGCGTAACAGCGGCAGATACGCAGTATTTT. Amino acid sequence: CASSVTAADTQYF.

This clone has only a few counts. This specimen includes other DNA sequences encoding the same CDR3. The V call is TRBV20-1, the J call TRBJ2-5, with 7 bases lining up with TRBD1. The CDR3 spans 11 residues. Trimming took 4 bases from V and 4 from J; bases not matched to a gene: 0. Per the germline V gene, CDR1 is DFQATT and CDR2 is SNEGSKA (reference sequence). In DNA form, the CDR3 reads TGCAGTGCTAACAGGGGAGAGACCCAGTACTTC. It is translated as CSANRGETQYF.

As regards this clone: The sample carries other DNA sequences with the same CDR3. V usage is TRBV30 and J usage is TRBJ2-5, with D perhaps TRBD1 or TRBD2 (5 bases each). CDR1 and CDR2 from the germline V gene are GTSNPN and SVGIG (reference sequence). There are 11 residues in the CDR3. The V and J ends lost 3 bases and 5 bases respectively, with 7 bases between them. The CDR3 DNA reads TGTGCCTGGAGGGGGGTGGAGACCCAGTACTTC. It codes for CAWRGVETQYF.

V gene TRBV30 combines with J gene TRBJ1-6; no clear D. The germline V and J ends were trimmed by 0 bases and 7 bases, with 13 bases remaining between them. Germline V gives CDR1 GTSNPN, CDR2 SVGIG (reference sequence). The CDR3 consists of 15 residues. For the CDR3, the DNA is TGTGCCTGGAGTGTACTTAGGACGGGGAATTCACCCCTCCACTTT. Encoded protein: CAWSVLRTGNSPLHF.

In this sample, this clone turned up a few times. The DNA for the CDR3 is TGTGCCAGCAGCTTAAGATATGAGCAGTTCTTC. This codes for CASSLRYEQFF. V gene TRBV7-9 combines with J gene TRBJ2-1, with D uncertain. Germline loops: CDR1 SEHNR, CDR2 FQNEAQ (reference sequence). There are 11 residues in the CDR3. The V gene lost 2 bases and the J gene lost 8 bases, with 4 bases spanning the gap.

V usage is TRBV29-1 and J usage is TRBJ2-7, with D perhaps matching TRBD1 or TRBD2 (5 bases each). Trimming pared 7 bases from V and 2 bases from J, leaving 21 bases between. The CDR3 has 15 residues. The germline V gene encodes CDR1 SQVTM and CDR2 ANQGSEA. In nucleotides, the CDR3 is TGCAGCGCTCGAAGGGGCCGGGACGGAACCTACGAGCAGTACTTC. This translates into CSARRGRDGTYEQYF.

The CDR3 sequence is CASSPSWSSYNEQFF. For the CDR3, the DNA is TGTGCCAGCAGCCCCTCCTGGAGCTCCTACAATGAGCAGTTCTTC. V usage is TRBV7-9 and J usage is TRBJ2-1; the D is unclear. Germline CDR1 and CDR2: SEHNR and FQNEAQ (reference sequence). The V and J ends lost 5 bases and 0 bases respectively, with 11 bases between them. The CDR3 sequence is 15 residues long.

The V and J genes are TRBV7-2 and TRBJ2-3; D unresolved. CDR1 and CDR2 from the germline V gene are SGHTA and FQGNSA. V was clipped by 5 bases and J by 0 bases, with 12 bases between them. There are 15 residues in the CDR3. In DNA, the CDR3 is TGTGCCAGCAGCCCCAGGCTGCCTAGCACAGATACGCAGTATTTT. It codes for CASSPRLPSTDTQYF.

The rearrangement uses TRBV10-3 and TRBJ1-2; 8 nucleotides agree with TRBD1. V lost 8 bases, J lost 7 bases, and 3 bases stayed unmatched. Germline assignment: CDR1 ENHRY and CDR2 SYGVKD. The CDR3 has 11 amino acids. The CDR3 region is CAIGQGIGYTF. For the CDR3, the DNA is TGTGCCATCGGACAGGGTATTGGCTACACCTTC.

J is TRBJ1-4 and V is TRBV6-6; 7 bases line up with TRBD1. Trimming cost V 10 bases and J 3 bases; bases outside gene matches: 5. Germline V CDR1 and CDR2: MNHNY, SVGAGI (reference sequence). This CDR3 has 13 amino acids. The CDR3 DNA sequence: TGTGCCACCAGGGGGACAGCTAATGAAAAACTGTTTTTT. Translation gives CATRGTANEKLFF.

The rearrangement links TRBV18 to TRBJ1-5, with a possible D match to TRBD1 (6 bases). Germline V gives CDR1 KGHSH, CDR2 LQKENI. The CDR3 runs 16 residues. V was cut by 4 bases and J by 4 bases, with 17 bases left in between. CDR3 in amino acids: CASSQQGGGQNQPQHF. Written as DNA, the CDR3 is TGTGCCAGCTCACAACAGGGAGGGGGACAAAATCAGCCCCAGCATTTT.

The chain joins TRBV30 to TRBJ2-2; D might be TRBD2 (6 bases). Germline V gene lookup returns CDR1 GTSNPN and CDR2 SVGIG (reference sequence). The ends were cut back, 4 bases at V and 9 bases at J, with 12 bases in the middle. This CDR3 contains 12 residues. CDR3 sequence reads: CAWTRGSRELFF. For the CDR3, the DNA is TGTGCCTGGACGCGGGGCAGCCGGGAGCTGTTTTTT.

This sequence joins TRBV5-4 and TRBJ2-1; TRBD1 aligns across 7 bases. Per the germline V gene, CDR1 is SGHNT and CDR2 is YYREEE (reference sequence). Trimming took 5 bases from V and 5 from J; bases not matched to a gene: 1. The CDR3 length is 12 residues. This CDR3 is CASRTGNNEQFF. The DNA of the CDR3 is TGTGCCAGCAGGACAGGGAACAATGAGCAGTTCTTC.

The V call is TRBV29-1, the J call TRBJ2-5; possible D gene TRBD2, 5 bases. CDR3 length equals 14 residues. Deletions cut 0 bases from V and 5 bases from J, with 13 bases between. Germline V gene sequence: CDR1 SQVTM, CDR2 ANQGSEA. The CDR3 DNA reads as TGCAGCGTTGAAGATCGGGGTAGCAGGGAGACCCAGTACTTC. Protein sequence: CSVEDRGSRETQYF.

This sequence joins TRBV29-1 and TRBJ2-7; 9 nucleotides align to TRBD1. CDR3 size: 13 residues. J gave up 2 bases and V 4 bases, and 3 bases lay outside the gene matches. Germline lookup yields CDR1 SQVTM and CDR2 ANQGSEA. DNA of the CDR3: TGCAGCGTTGGGGACAGGGCAACCTACGAGCAGTACTTC. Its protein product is CSVGDRATYEQYF.

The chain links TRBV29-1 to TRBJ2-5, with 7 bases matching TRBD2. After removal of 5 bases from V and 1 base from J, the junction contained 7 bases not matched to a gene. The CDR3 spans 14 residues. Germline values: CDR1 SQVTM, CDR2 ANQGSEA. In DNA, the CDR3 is TGCAGCGTTTCTAGTAGCGGGTTCCAAGAGACCCAGTACTTC. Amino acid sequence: CSVSSSGFQETQYF.

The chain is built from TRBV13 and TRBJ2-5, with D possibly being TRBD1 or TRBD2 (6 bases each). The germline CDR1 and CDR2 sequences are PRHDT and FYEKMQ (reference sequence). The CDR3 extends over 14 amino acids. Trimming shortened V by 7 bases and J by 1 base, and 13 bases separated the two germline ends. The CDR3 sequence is CASTARGPQETQYF. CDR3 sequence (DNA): TGTGCCAGCACCGCCCGGGGGCCCCAAGAGACCCAGTACTTC.

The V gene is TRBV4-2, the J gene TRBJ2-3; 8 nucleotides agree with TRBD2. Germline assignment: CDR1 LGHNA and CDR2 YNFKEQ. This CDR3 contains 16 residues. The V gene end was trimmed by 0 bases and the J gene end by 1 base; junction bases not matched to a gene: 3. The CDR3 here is CASSQEPAGGTDTQYF. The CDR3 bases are TGTGCCAGCAGCCAAGAGCCAGCGGGGGGCACAGATACGCAGTATTTT.

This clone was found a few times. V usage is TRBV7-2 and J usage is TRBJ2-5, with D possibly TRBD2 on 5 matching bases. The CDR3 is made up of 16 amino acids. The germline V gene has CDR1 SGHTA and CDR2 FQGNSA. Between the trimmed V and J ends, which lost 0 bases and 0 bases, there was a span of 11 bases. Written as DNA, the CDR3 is TGTGCCAGCAGCTTAGCCAGGCTGCGGGACCAAGAGACCCAGTACTTC. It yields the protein CASSLARLRDQETQYF.

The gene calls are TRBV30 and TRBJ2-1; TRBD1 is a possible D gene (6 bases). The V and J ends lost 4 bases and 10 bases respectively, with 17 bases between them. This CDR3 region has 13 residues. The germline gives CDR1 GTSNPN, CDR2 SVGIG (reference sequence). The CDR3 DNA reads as TGTGCCTGGAACCGATTGCCCGGGACAGAGCAGTTCTTC. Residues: CAWNRLPGTEQFF. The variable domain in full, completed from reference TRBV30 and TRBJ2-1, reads SQTIHQWPATLVQPVGSPLSLECTVEGTSNPNLYWYRQAAGRGLQLLFYSVGIGQISSEVPQNLSASRPQDRQFILSSKKLLLSDSGFYLCAWNRLPGTEQFFGPGTRLTVL.

Written as DNA, the CDR3 is TGCAGTGCTAATGACAATGAGCAGTTCTTC. As protein: CSANDNEQFF. This sequence joins TRBV20-1 and TRBJ2-1; D gene unclear. The V and J ends lost 4 bases and 5 bases respectively, with 3 bases between them. Germline lookup yields CDR1 DFQATT and CDR2 SNEGSKA (reference sequence). This CDR3 region has 10 residues.

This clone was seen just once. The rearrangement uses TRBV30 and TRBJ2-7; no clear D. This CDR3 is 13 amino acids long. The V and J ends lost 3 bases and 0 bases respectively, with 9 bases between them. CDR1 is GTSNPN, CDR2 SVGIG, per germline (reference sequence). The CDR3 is CAWSTASSYEQYF. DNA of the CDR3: TGTGCCTGGAGCACCGCCAGCTCCTACGAGCAGTACTTC.

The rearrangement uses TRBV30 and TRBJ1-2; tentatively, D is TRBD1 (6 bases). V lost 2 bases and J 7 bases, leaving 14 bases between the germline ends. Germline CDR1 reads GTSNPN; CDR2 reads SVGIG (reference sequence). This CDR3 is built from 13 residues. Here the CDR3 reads CAWSHGQGGGYTF. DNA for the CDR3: TGTGCCTGGAGTCACGGACAAGGGGGTGGCTACACCTTC.

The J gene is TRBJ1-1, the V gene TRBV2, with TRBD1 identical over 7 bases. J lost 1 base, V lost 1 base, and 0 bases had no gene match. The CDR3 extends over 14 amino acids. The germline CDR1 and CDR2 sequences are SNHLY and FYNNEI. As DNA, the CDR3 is TGTGCCAGCAGTGAAGGGACAGGGAACACTGAAGCTTTCTTT. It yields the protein CASSEGTGNTEAFF. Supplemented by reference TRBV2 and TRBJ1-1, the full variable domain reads EPEVTQTPSHQVTQMGQEVILRCVPISNHLYFYWYRQILGQKVEFLVSFYNNEISEKSEIFDDQFSVERPDGSNFTLKIRSTKLEDSAMYFCASSEGTGNTEAFFGQGTRLTVV.

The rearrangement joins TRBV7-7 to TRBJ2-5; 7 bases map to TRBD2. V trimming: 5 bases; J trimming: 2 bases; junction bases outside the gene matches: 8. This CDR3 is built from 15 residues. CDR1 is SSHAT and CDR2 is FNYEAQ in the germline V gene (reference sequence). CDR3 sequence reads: CASSPGDYRQETQYF. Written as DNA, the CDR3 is TGTGCCAGCAGCCCGGGGGACTATAGACAAGAGACCCAGTACTTC.

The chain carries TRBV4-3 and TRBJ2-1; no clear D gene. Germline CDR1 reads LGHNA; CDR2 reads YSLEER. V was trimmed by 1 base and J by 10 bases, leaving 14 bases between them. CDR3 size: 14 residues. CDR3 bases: TGCGCCAGCAGCCAAGTGGCTGGCGTGGGGGAGCAGTTCTTC. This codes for CASSQVAGVGEQFF.